What follows is one T cell receptor (beta chain) and its context. This record belongs to a study of blood T cell repertoires in COVID-19. Study background: The origin of the acute and convalescent COVID-19 samples was the United States, Italy and Spain.

Residents of about 25 US areas, aged about 18 to 89 years, made up the participants. Germline CDR1 LGHNA, CDR2 YSLEER. The CDR3 runs 17 residues. The ends lost 3 bases at V and 0 bases at J; junction bases unmatched: 7. Only in-frame clones appear in the TCRdb table, and some are missing; sequencing was by immunoSEQ multiplex PCR. The table shows a few hundred thousand clones, with roughly nine tenths occurring only once. This chain joins TRBV4-3 and TRBJ2-1; TRBD2 aligns across 8 bases. The sample taken for sequencing was PBMCs or T cells enriched from blood (not recorded which). This TCR came from a woman between 25 and 40 years old who had recovered from COVID-19. Here the CDR3 reads CASSQYFSGDSYNEQFF. CDR3 nucleotides: TGCGCCAGCAGCCAGTACTTTAGCGGGGACTCCTACAATGAGCAGTTCTTC.